This paragraph covers one TCR beta chain sequence. The sample is drawn from a study of shared clonotypes between healthy human individuals. Study details: Three CD4 naive, three CD4 memory, two CD8 naive and one CD8 memory plate were used per donor.

V shed 5 bases and J shed 8 bases, with 13 bases lying between them. CDR3 length equals 13 residues. The germline V gene encodes CDR1 SGHTA and CDR2 FQGTGA. The method was immunoSEQ multiplex PCR; TCRdb's version includes in-frame clones alone and lacks a portion of them. The sample consists of about 680,000 clones, over 65% of them appearing once. Sequenced sample: memory CD4+ T cells sorted from blood. Subset specified: CD45RA-negative fraction. The TCR was taken from a woman aged 30 to 39 in good health. The rearrangement joins TRBV7-3 to TRBJ2-1; no clear D gene. CDR3 sequence reads: CASSQLPMDEQFF. The CDR3 DNA follows: TGTGCCAGCAGCCAGCTCCCTATGGATGAGCAGTTCTTC. Full variable domain (outside the CDR3, taken from reference TRBV7-3 and TRBJ2-1): GAGVSQTPSNKVTEKGKYVELRCDPISGHTALYWYRQSLGQGPEFLIYFQGTGAADDSGLPNDRFFAVRPEGSVSTLKIQRTERGDSAVYLCASSQLPMDEQFFGPGTRLTVL.